The sequence of this TCR beta chain was determined in a study of blood T cell repertoires in COVID-19. Study-level information: Sources were T cells, B-cell-depleted T cells, or PBMCs; the material itself was cDNA or gDNA.

Authors' methods: The authors estimated nucleated cell counts from reference gene primer amplification. TCRdb's table, derived via immunoSEQ multiplex PCR, lists solely in-frame clones and lacks some. V, J and clone size are taken as reported in that table, and D and trimming were inferred from the DNA itself. Of approximately 220,000 clones listed, approximately 83% were seen once; the top ten hold 25% to 35%. This CDR3 region has 13 residues. V lost 6 bases, J lost 10 bases, and 16 bases lay in between. The germline V gene has CDR1 LGHNA and CDR2 YSLEER. The chain is built from TRBV4-3 and TRBJ2-1; D call uncertain. The receptor comes from a man between 35 and 55 years old with acute or convalescent COVID-19. Specimen: peripheral blood. The CDR3 nucleotides read TGCGCCAGCAGTCCTCAAGGAACTAACGAGCAGTTCTTC. It translates to CASSPQGTNEQFF.